A single TCR beta chain is shown here with its context. Other nucleotide sequences in the sample specify the same CDR3. The source of the sample is a study of blood T cell repertoires in COVID-19. Turning to the study itself: Some COVID-19 samples were acute and others convalescent; all came from the United States, Italy and Spain. Sources were T cells, B-cell-depleted T cells, or PBMCs; the material itself was cDNA or gDNA.

Seattle participants joined during active infection and were tracked over time. V lost 4 bases and J lost 1, with 6 bases in between. Germline CDR1 and CDR2: KGHDR and SFDVKD. The CDR3 is 13 residues long. Per the original methods: By means of reference gene primer amplification, nucleated cell counts were estimated. Here immunoSEQ multiplex PCR was the method, and the copy in TCRdb shows in-frame clones only, minus some. The V and J calls and clone size are taken from that table; D and trimming were inferred from the DNA. The sample shows 450,000 or so clones, roughly nine tenths of them seen only once.

V gene TRBV24-1 combines with J gene TRBJ1-1; D is possibly TRBD1 (6 bases). The sequenced material came from peripheral blood. This TCR came from a man aged 18 to 29 with COVID-19, enrolled during active disease. CDR3 DNA: TGTGCCACCAGTGACAGGGGGAACACTGAAGCTTTCTTT. Its translation is CATSDRGNTEAFF.